Listed below are T cell receptor beta chains from one sample, sequenced in a study of Ad26.COV2.S vaccination and SARS-CoV-2 variants. Some clones are missing from TCRdb's copy, which holds only in-frame ones; the method was immunoSEQ multiplex PCR. The sample yields some 250,000 clones, over 75% seen once. This material consisted of peripheral blood, taken in a trial of Ad26.COV2.S vaccine versus placebo. The receptors here all came from a person aged 18-65 years who received the Ad26.COV2.S COVID-19 vaccine or a placebo. The CDR3 runs from the conserved cysteine through the conserved F or W. D genes are given only for firm matches. Size tells how often a clone was seen (once, few, many) or the class of an expanded clone, and some rows leave it out.

clone_size: NA
cdr3_length: 14
v_call: TRBV5-5
j_call: TRBJ1-5
d_call: TRBD1
cdr3_nt: TGTGCCAGCAGCCAGGGACAGGGGCATCAGCCCCAGCATTTT
cdr3_aa: CASSQGQGHQPQHF

clone_size: NA
cdr3_length: 13
v_call: TRBV12-3/TRBV12-4
j_call: TRBJ2-1
d_call: NA
cdr3_nt: TGTGCCAGCAGTCCCGAGGGGGTGTATGAGCAGTTCTTC
cdr3_aa: CASSPEGVYEQFF

clone_size: once
cdr3_length: 14
v_call: TRBV5-6
j_call: TRBJ1-2
d_call: NA
cdr3_nt: TGTGCCAGCAGCTTGAACGGGAAAAACTATGGCTACACCTTC
cdr3_aa: CASSLNGKNYGYTF

clone_size: NA
cdr3_length: 13
v_call: TRBV24-1
j_call: TRBJ2-3
d_call: NA
cdr3_nt: TGTGCCACCAGGGGCCCGATGACAGATACGCAGTATTTT
cdr3_aa: CATRGPMTDTQYF

clone_size: NA
cdr3_length: 15
v_call: TRBV15
j_call: TRBJ1-4
d_call: NA
cdr3_nt: TGTGCCACCAGCCCTGTTCCGGCTTCTAATGAAAAACTGTTTTTT
cdr3_aa: CATSPVPASNEKLFF

clone_size: NA
cdr3_length: 15
v_call: TRBV27
j_call: TRBJ2-7
d_call: TRBD2
cdr3_nt: TGTGCCAGCAGTTTATTGGGACTAGCGGGGGCCGAGCAGTACTTC
cdr3_aa: CASSLLGLAGAEQYF

clone_size: once
cdr3_length: 12
v_call: TRBV19
j_call: TRBJ1-2
d_call: TRBD1
cdr3_nt: TGTGCCACCACCCCAGGGGGCAGTGGCTACACCTTC
cdr3_aa: CATTPGGSGYTF

clone_size: NA
cdr3_length: 11
v_call: TRBV29-1
j_call: TRBJ1-1
d_call: NA
cdr3_nt: TGCAGCGTTGAGGGCGGGGAGGGAGCTTTCTTT
cdr3_aa: CSVEGGEGAFF

clone_size: NA
cdr3_length: 13
v_call: TRBV28
j_call: TRBJ1-2
d_call: NA
cdr3_nt: TGTGCCAGCAGTTTGGACGGGAGCTATGGCTACACCTTC
cdr3_aa: CASSLDGSYGYTF

clone_size: NA
cdr3_length: 16
v_call: TRBV6-5
j_call: TRBJ2-1
d_call: TRBD1
cdr3_nt: TGTGCCAGCAGTTACCAAAGCGGGACAGGGGGCAATGAGCAGTTCTTC
cdr3_aa: CASSYQSGTGGNEQFF

clone_size: NA
cdr3_length: 12
v_call: TRBV28
j_call: TRBJ1-1
d_call: NA
cdr3_nt: TGTGCCAGCAGTTTCGGTGGGACTGAAGCTTTCTTT
cdr3_aa: CASSFGGTEAFF

clone_size: once
cdr3_length: 15
v_call: TRBV18
j_call: TRBJ2-7
d_call: TRBD1
cdr3_nt: TGTGCCAGCTCACCGGACAGGGGCGGCTACTACGAGCAGTACTTC
cdr3_aa: CASSPDRGGYYEQYF

clone_size: NA
cdr3_length: 11
v_call: TRBV7-9
j_call: TRBJ1-1
d_call: NA
cdr3_nt: TGTGCCAGCAGCTTAGTCACTGAAGCTTTCTTT
cdr3_aa: CASSLVTEAFF

clone_size: NA
cdr3_length: 14
v_call: TRBV6-2/TRBV6-3
j_call: TRBJ2-3
d_call: NA
cdr3_nt: TGTGCCAGCAGACCTTGGATGGGGACAGATACGCAGTATTTT
cdr3_aa: CASRPWMGTDTQYF

clone_size: NA
cdr3_length: 15
v_call: TRBV7-2
j_call: TRBJ1-1
d_call: NA
cdr3_nt: TGTGCCAGCAGCCCGCACATGGGCGTCAACACTGAAGCTTTCTTT
cdr3_aa: CASSPHMGVNTEAFF

clone_size: NA
cdr3_length: 14
v_call: TRBV19
j_call: TRBJ2-1
d_call: NA
cdr3_nt: TGTGCCAGTAGTAGGGAGAGCTCCTACAATGAGCAGTTCTTC
cdr3_aa: CASSRESSYNEQFF

clone_size: NA
cdr3_length: 15
v_call: TRBV6-5
j_call: TRBJ2-7
d_call: NA
cdr3_nt: TGTGCCAGCAGTTACCGGGGTGGGGTCTCCTACGAGCAGTACTTC
cdr3_aa: CASSYRGGVSYEQYF

clone_size: NA
cdr3_length: 15
v_call: TRBV23-1
j_call: TRBJ1-6
d_call: TRBD1
cdr3_nt: TGCGCCAGCAGTCACAGGGGGAATCGGAATTCACCCCTCCACTTT
cdr3_aa: CASSHRGNRNSPLHF

clone_size: NA
cdr3_length: 13
v_call: TRBV30
j_call: TRBJ1-5
d_call: NA
cdr3_nt: TGTGCCTGGAGTGGACAGAACAATCAGCCCCAGCATTTT
cdr3_aa: CAWSGQNNQPQHF

clone_size: NA
cdr3_length: 15
v_call: TRBV6-5
j_call: TRBJ1-1
d_call: NA
cdr3_nt: TGTGCCAGCACCTCGATAGGGGAAAGGGAAACTGAAGCTTTCTTT
cdr3_aa: CASTSIGERETEAFF

clone_size: NA
cdr3_length: 14
v_call: TRBV7-2
j_call: TRBJ2-1
d_call: NA
cdr3_nt: TGTGCCAGCAGCTTAGGTTTTGCGGGGAATGAGCAGTTCTTC
cdr3_aa: CASSLGFAGNEQFF

clone_size: NA
cdr3_length: 18
v_call: TRBV30
j_call: TRBJ2-7
d_call: TRBD2
cdr3_nt: TGTGCCTGGAGTGCTAGCGGGATGGGGCCTTTCTTGTCCTACGAGCAGTACTTC
cdr3_aa: CAWSASGMGPFLSYEQYF

clone_size: NA
cdr3_length: 15
v_call: TRBV15
j_call: TRBJ1-4
d_call: NA
cdr3_nt: TGTGCCACCAGCGTGAGGACAGAGGTTTTGGAAAAACTGTTTTTT
cdr3_aa: CATSVRTEVLEKLFF

clone_size: NA
cdr3_length: 15
v_call: TRBV4-3
j_call: TRBJ2-3
d_call: NA
cdr3_nt: TGCGCCAGCAGCCAAGCGACAGCCTGGGCAGATACGCAGTATTTT
cdr3_aa: CASSQATAWADTQYF

clone_size: NA
cdr3_length: 16
v_call: TRBV6-6
j_call: TRBJ1-6
d_call: NA
cdr3_nt: TGTGCCAGCAGTTCCCGGACATTACGCCTTGGTTCACCCCTCCACTTT
cdr3_aa: CASSSRTLRLGSPLHF

clone_size: NA
cdr3_length: 17
v_call: TRBV28
j_call: TRBJ2-1
d_call: NA
cdr3_nt: TGTGCCAGCAGTCTCATAAGCGGAGCCGGATCCTACAATGAGCAGTTCTTC
cdr3_aa: CASSLISGAGSYNEQFF

clone_size: NA
cdr3_length: 13
v_call: TRBV12-3/TRBV12-4
j_call: TRBJ1-2
d_call: NA
cdr3_nt: TGTGCCAGCAGTTTGCGGACAGTAGGTGGCTACACCTTC
cdr3_aa: CASSLRTVGGYTF

clone_size: NA
cdr3_length: 12
v_call: TRBV4-3
j_call: TRBJ1-2
d_call: NA
cdr3_nt: TGCGCCAGCAGCCAAGATTTCGTGAGCTACACCTTC
cdr3_aa: CASSQDFVSYTF

clone_size: NA
cdr3_length: 14
v_call: TRBV6-6
j_call: TRBJ2-1
d_call: NA
cdr3_nt: TGTGCCAGCAGTTACCCTCAGAGTAACAATGAGCAGTTCTTC
cdr3_aa: CASSYPQSNNEQFF

clone_size: NA
cdr3_length: 14
v_call: TRBV6-5
j_call: TRBJ1-4
d_call: NA
cdr3_nt: TGTGCCAGCAGTTATGGGCAGGGAGATGAAAAACTGTTTTTT
cdr3_aa: CASSYGQGDEKLFF

clone_size: NA
cdr3_length: 14
v_call: TRBV27
j_call: TRBJ1-2
d_call: NA
cdr3_nt: TGTGCCAGCAGTTTCGGGCTTTCTAACTATGGCTACACCTTC
cdr3_aa: CASSFGLSNYGYTF

clone_size: few
cdr3_length: 18
v_call: TRBV7-8
j_call: TRBJ1-3
d_call: TRBD1
cdr3_nt: TGTGCCAGCAGCTTAGCCCTTGGGACAGGGTTCTCTGGAAACACCATATATTTT
cdr3_aa: CASSLALGTGFSGNTIYF

clone_size: NA
cdr3_length: 16
v_call: TRBV29-1
j_call: TRBJ2-7
d_call: NA
cdr3_nt: TGCAGCGTTGAAGAGTACAGGGTTTCGGGTACCTACGAGCAGTACTTC
cdr3_aa: CSVEEYRVSGTYEQYF

clone_size: once
cdr3_length: 16
v_call: TRBV10-3
j_call: TRBJ2-1
d_call: NA
cdr3_nt: TGTGCCATCAGTGAAGGGGGAAGCGGGATTTACAATGAGCAGTTCTTC
cdr3_aa: CAISEGGSGIYNEQFF

clone_size: NA
cdr3_length: 15
v_call: TRBV10-2
j_call: TRBJ1-2
d_call: TRBD1
cdr3_nt: TGCGCCAGCAGGCCGGACAGGGGGCCGGGTTATGGCTACACCTTC
cdr3_aa: CASRPDRGPGYGYTF

clone_size: NA
cdr3_length: 17
v_call: TRBV4-3
j_call: TRBJ2-2
d_call: TRBD2
cdr3_nt: TGCGCCAATCCACTAGCGGGGGGCCCCCGGAACACCGGGGAGCTGTTTTTT
cdr3_aa: CANPLAGGPRNTGELFF

clone_size: NA
cdr3_length: 15
v_call: TRBV11-1
j_call: TRBJ1-1
d_call: NA
cdr3_nt: TGTGCCAGCAGCTTAGTAGATAGACTAAACACTGAAGCTTTCTTT
cdr3_aa: CASSLVDRLNTEAFF

clone_size: NA
cdr3_length: 15
v_call: TRBV18
j_call: TRBJ2-1
d_call: NA
cdr3_nt: TGTGCCAGCTCACCTATATGGGGCGGCGGCGATGAGCAGTTCTTC
cdr3_aa: CASSPIWGGGDEQFF

clone_size: NA
cdr3_length: 16
v_call: TRBV9
j_call: TRBJ2-5
d_call: NA
cdr3_nt: TGTGCCAGCAGCGTAGGGGCAGGGGGGATGGAAGAGACCCAGTACTTC
cdr3_aa: CASSVGAGGMEETQYF

clone_size: NA
cdr3_length: 17
v_call: TRBV9
j_call: TRBJ2-1
d_call: TRBD2
cdr3_nt: TGTGCCAGCAGCGTCAGAGCGGGAGGGGTATTTAGGGATGAGCAGTTCTTC
cdr3_aa: CASSVRAGGVFRDEQFF

clone_size: NA
cdr3_length: 14
v_call: TRBV5-4
j_call: TRBJ2-5
d_call: NA
cdr3_nt: TGTGCCAGCAGCTTGGGACTAGGGAAAGAGACCCAGTACTTC
cdr3_aa: CASSLGLGKETQYF

clone_size: NA
cdr3_length: 14
v_call: TRBV13
j_call: TRBJ2-2
d_call: TRBD1
cdr3_nt: TGTGCCAGCAGCCCGGGACAGGTCAACGGGGAGCTGTTTTTT
cdr3_aa: CASSPGQVNGELFF

clone_size: NA
cdr3_length: 16
v_call: TRBV28
j_call: TRBJ1-6
d_call: TRBD1
cdr3_nt: TGTGCCAGCCGGACGGACGGGACAGAAAGGAAATCACCCCTCCACTTT
cdr3_aa: CASRTDGTERKSPLHF

clone_size: NA
cdr3_length: 11
v_call: TRBV14
j_call: TRBJ2-7
d_call: NA
cdr3_nt: TGTGCCAGCAGCCAAGTGGTTGAGCAGTACTTC
cdr3_aa: CASSQVVEQYF

clone_size: few
cdr3_length: 15
v_call: TRBV24-1
j_call: TRBJ2-2
d_call: NA
cdr3_nt: TGTGCCACCAGTGATTTGACCGACAGGACCGGGGAGCTGTTTTTT
cdr3_aa: CATSDLTDRTGELFF

clone_size: NA
cdr3_length: 16
v_call: TRBV2
j_call: TRBJ2-3
d_call: TRBD2
cdr3_nt: TGTGCCAGCAGTGAAAGGGCTAGCGGAACCACAGATACGCAGTATTTT
cdr3_aa: CASSERASGTTDTQYF

clone_size: NA
cdr3_length: 13
v_call: TRBV5-1
j_call: TRBJ2-2
d_call: NA
cdr3_nt: TGCGCCAGCACCCTGCGTAGTGGCGGGGAGCTGTTTTTT
cdr3_aa: CASTLRSGGELFF

clone_size: NA
cdr3_length: 15
v_call: TRBV6-5
j_call: TRBJ2-7
d_call: TRBD2
cdr3_nt: TGTGCCAGCAGTACTAGCGGGGGAGGGGCGGGGGAGCAGTACTTC
cdr3_aa: CASSTSGGGAGEQYF

clone_size: NA
cdr3_length: 14
v_call: TRBV19
j_call: TRBJ2-2
d_call: NA
cdr3_nt: TGTGCCAGTAGTAGCAGGGGGACTCCCGGGGAGCTGTTTTTT
cdr3_aa: CASSSRGTPGELFF

clone_size: NA
cdr3_length: 15
v_call: TRBV19
j_call: TRBJ2-5
d_call: TRBD1
cdr3_nt: TGTGCCAGTAGTATGCGACAGGGGTACCAAGAGACCCAGTACTTC
cdr3_aa: CASSMRQGYQETQYF

clone_size: NA
cdr3_length: 14
v_call: TRBV7-2
j_call: TRBJ2-3
d_call: NA
cdr3_nt: TGTGCCAGCAGCTTAGGGACGAAGGCGATTACGCAGTATTTT
cdr3_aa: CASSLGTKAITQYF

clone_size: NA
cdr3_length: 16
v_call: TRBV28
j_call: TRBJ2-2
d_call: TRBD1
cdr3_nt: TGTGCCAGCAGTTTAGAGGGGGCTGGTGTGGCCGGGGAGCTGTTTTTT
cdr3_aa: CASSLEGAGVAGELFF

clone_size: NA
cdr3_length: 13
v_call: TRBV11-2
j_call: TRBJ2-7
d_call: TRBD1
cdr3_nt: TGTGCCAGCAGCACTGGGACAGGGGGCACGCAGTACTTC
cdr3_aa: CASSTGTGGTQYF

clone_size: NA
cdr3_length: 13
v_call: TRBV12-3/TRBV12-4
j_call: TRBJ2-4
d_call: TRBD2
cdr3_nt: TGTGCCAGCAGTTCTAGCGGTGAAAACATTCAGTACTTC
cdr3_aa: CASSSSGENIQYF

clone_size: once
cdr3_length: 19
v_call: TRBV6-2/TRBV6-3
j_call: TRBJ2-1
d_call: TRBD2
cdr3_nt: TGTGCCAGCAGTTACTCGCTCCCGGGAGGGCTCTATCCCCTCAATGAGCAGTTCTTC
cdr3_aa: CASSYSLPGGLYPLNEQFF

clone_size: NA
cdr3_length: 14
v_call: TRBV25-1
j_call: TRBJ2-1
d_call: NA
cdr3_nt: TGTGCCAGCACCCGGGGGGCCCTAGACAATGAGCAGTTCTTC
cdr3_aa: CASTRGALDNEQFF

clone_size: NA
cdr3_length: 20
v_call: TRBV18
j_call: TRBJ1-1
d_call: TRBD1
cdr3_nt: TGTGCCAGCTCACCACCCCGGGACAGGGGGCTCGGGGTTTTGGACACTGAAGCTTTCTTT
cdr3_aa: CASSPPRDRGLGVLDTEAFF

clone_size: NA
cdr3_length: 16
v_call: TRBV2
j_call: TRBJ2-1
d_call: TRBD1
cdr3_nt: TGTGCCAGCAGTAACCATGGACAGGCACCAAACAATGAGCAGTTCTTC
cdr3_aa: CASSNHGQAPNNEQFF

clone_size: NA
cdr3_length: 14
v_call: TRBV4-3
j_call: TRBJ2-7
d_call: NA
cdr3_nt: TGCGCCAGCAGCCAGGATTACAGGGACCACGAGCAGTACTTC
cdr3_aa: CASSQDYRDHEQYF

clone_size: NA
cdr3_length: 13
v_call: TRBV19
j_call: TRBJ2-7
d_call: TRBD1
cdr3_nt: TGTGCCAGTAGTCCACAGGGGCTCTACGAGCAGTACTTC
cdr3_aa: CASSPQGLYEQYF